A single sample gave rise to the 15 T cell receptor beta chains below, sequenced in a study of shared clonotypes between healthy human individuals. Measured with immunoSEQ multiplex PCR; TCRdb has only the in-frame clones, and not every one. Of 110,000 or so clones detected, about 70% appear once; the ten largest clones hold about 26%. Sequenced: memory CD8+ T cells sorted from blood. The subset is: CD45RO+ cells pooled with CCR7-negative TemRA cells. The source of these receptors is a woman aged 25-40 years in good health.

This clone has a count of ten or more. The gene calls are TRBV4-1 and TRBJ1-1; D is uncertain. The CDR3 length is 15 residues. V was clipped by 2 bases and J by 1 base, with 11 bases between them. The germline V gene encodes CDR1 MGHRA and CDR2 YSYEKL. CDR3 region: CASSQLRLSNTEAFF. DNA of the CDR3: TGCGCCAGCAGCCAATTGAGACTATCGAACACTGAAGCTTTCTTT.

The J gene is TRBJ2-5, the V gene TRBV4-1; 8 bases match TRBD1. The J call is doubtful: the DNA matches TRBJ2-7 better. The CDR3 extends over 16 amino acids. Looked up from germline, CDR1 is MGHRA and CDR2 is YSYEKL. The CDR3: CASSQAPGTGAYEQYF. For the CDR3, the DNA is TGCGCCAGCAGCCAAGCCCCCGGGACAGGAGCCTACGAGCAGTACTTC.

The chain links TRBV4-2 to TRBJ2-7; tentatively, D is TRBD1 (6 bases). The germline gives CDR1 LGHNA, CDR2 YNFKEQ. The CDR3 loop spans 14 amino acids. V lost 5 bases to trimming and J lost 3 bases, with 14 bases between them. The CDR3 is CASSLVTGGYEQYF. CDR3 DNA: TGTGCCAGCAGCTTAGTGACAGGAGGCTACGAGCAGTACTTC.

This chain links TRBV25-1 with TRBJ2-5; TRBD2 agrees at 10 bases. TRBJ2-7 matches the DNA end more closely, so the J call is doubtful. Germline CDR1 reads MGHDK; CDR2 reads SYGVNS. This CDR3 is built from 17 residues. The CDR3 sequence is CASSDLHPSGSSYEQYF. The CDR3 DNA reads as TGTGCCAGCAGTGACTTACACCCTAGCGGGAGCTCCTACGAGCAGTACTTC.

This rearrangement joins TRBV5-3 to TRBJ1-5; a possible D gene is TRBD1 (6 bases). TRBV5-3 carries the ORF label, with uncertain function. The CDR3 length is 13 residues. V was shortened by 4 bases and J by 5 bases, with 10 bases between the two germline ends. Written as DNA, the CDR3 is TGTGCCAGAAGCGGCCGGACAGATCAGCCCCAGCATTTT. Translation: CARSGRTDQPQHF.

By share, this clone ranks as medium-sized. Other DNA sequences of this sample code for an identical CDR3. The chain is built from TRBV25-1 and TRBJ2-7, with 9 nucleotides matching TRBD1. The junction had 10 bases not matched to a gene; V was cut back by 7 bases and J by 6 bases. CDR3 length: 14 residues. Germline V CDR1 and CDR2: MGHDK, SYGVNS. CDR3 bases: TGTGCCAGCACTCCACAGGGGGCGTCAGGCGAGCAGTACTTC. Translated, it gives CASTPQGASGEQYF.

CDR3 loop: CASSSVATNEKLFF. The DNA of the CDR3 is TGTGCCAGCAGTTCCGTCGCAACTAATGAAAAACTGTTTTTT. This chain uses TRBV28 with TRBJ1-4; D gene ambiguous. Germline V gives CDR1 MDHEN, CDR2 SYDVKM. The V end was cut by 4 bases, the J end by 0 bases, with 6 bases between. This CDR3 region has 14 residues.

This clone was counted between two and nine times. The gene calls are TRBV28 and TRBJ2-7; tentatively, D is TRBD1 or TRBD2 (5 bases each). The CDR3 length is 14 residues. Germline loops: CDR1 MDHEN, CDR2 SYDVKM. V lost 6 bases and J lost 2, with 14 bases in between. For the CDR3, the DNA is TGTGCCAGCAGGTCCGGGACCGGTCCCTACGAGCAGTACTTC. Protein product: CASRSGTGPYEQYF.

The chain carries TRBV13 and TRBJ2-1, with D tentatively TRBD1 (6 bases). CDR1 is PRHDT and CDR2 is FYEKMQ in the germline V gene (reference sequence). The CDR3 sequence is 15 residues long. The V end was cut by 1 base, the J end by 2 bases, with 9 bases between. CDR3 bases: TGTGCCAGCAGCTTAGTGCAGGGGACCTACAATGAGCAGTTCTTC. Its translation is CASSLVQGTYNEQFF.

V is TRBV14 and J is TRBJ2-1, with D perhaps matching TRBD2 (6 bases). V was pared by 1 base and J by 8 bases, with 12 bases between. Per germline, CDR1 SGHDN and CDR2 FVKESK. The CDR3 is 14 residues long. CDR3 sequence reads: CASSQVGSLYEQFF. The CDR3 DNA is TGTGCCAGCAGCCAAGTCGGGAGTCTCTATGAGCAGTTCTTC.

This clone was seen a single time. DNA of the CDR3: TGTGCCAGCAGCTTATCGACAGCCTACGAGCAGTACTTC. This encodes CASSLSTAYEQYF. The V and J genes are TRBV7-8 and TRBJ2-7; D is possibly TRBD1 (5 bases). This CDR3 is 13 amino acids long. V shed 2 bases and J shed 2 bases, with 7 bases lying between them. Germline V lookup: CDR1 SGHVS, CDR2 FQNEAQ.

In DNA, the CDR3 is TGTGCCAGCACCTTACTAGGACAGGGGGAGGCTGAAGCTTTCTTT. It specifies CASTLLGQGEAEAFF. This chain uses TRBV6-6 with TRBJ1-1; TRBD1 matches 10 bases. The CDR3 runs to 15 residues. The junction had 11 bases not matched to a gene; V was cut back by 7 bases and J by 6 bases. CDR1 MNHNY and CDR2 SVGAGI come from the germline V gene (reference sequence).

This chain uses TRBV25-1 with TRBJ2-1; 12 bases are a match to TRBD2. There are 14 residues in the CDR3. J was trimmed by 7 bases and V by 4 bases; bases with no gene match: 2. Germline V gives CDR1 MGHDK, CDR2 SYGVNS. DNA for the CDR3: TGTGCCAGCAGTGGGGGGACTAGCGGGAATGAGCAGTTCTTC. Translating gives CASSGGTSGNEQFF.

The CDR3 DNA sequence: TGTGCCAGCAGCTCCTCGGTTAGCGGGGACTCCTACGAGCAGTACTTC. It yields the protein CASSSSVSGDSYEQYF. The chain recombines TRBV11-2 with TRBJ2-7, with 8 nucleotides matching TRBD2. Trimming cost V 4 bases and J 0 bases; bases outside gene matches: 8. Germline lookup yields CDR1 SGHAT and CDR2 FQNNGV. The CDR3 is 16 residues long.

This chain uses TRBV6-6 with TRBJ1-2; 7 bases map to TRBD1. Germline CDR1 reads MNHNY; CDR2 reads SVGAGI (reference sequence). J lost 5 bases, V lost 10 bases, and 7 bases had no gene match. The CDR3 spans 12 residues. CDR3 protein: CATKPTGYGYTF. DNA of the CDR3: TGTGCCACCAAGCCGACAGGGTATGGCTACACCTTC.